This T cell receptor (beta chain) was recorded in a study of human T cells and chemical hapten exposure. MiXCR, run by TCRdb on the RACE reads, gives a single entry per CDR3 protein. This sample carries around 110,000 distinct CDR3 sequences, over 10% of them seen once, and the ten largest clones take 1.1% to 1.5%. This clonotype was seen ten or more times. Time point noted: patch test 1, 2 weeks after DPC sensitization. Sample treatment: therapeutic diphenylcyclopropenone sensitization with weekly scalp DPC. The specimen comprised whole blood, sampled in connection with sensitization to the hapten diphenylcyclopropenone (DPC). This receptor was identified in a woman aged 50 to 60 with alopecia areata. Some clones in this sample may be carry-over from other donors' samples.

The CDR3 sequence: CASTPYAWTDTQYF. Written as DNA, the CDR3 is TGTGCCAGCACCCCCTACGCCTGGACAGATACGCAGTATTTT. This chain uses TRBV12-3 or TRBV12-4 with TRBJ2-3; D unclear. The CDR3 is 14 residues long. Trimming took 7 bases from V and 3 from J, leaving 14 bases between them.